By share, the clone carrying this T cell receptor beta chain ranks as medium-sized (0.01 to 0.1%). The target antigen is unknown. Preparation of the TCRbeta library involved a method that used unique molecular identifiers. TCRdb itself ran the PCR reads through MiXCR, one entry per CDR3 protein. Altogether roughly 200,000 distinct CDR3 sequences are present, approximately 10% being singletons, with the ten largest covering roughly 27%. The sample comes from a study of T-cell reconstitution after alpha-beta-depleted transplantation in children. Study outcomes and limitations: A year had passed since transplant, and T-cell counts and diversity by then came mostly from newly produced T cells. Surviving recipient T cells and intrathymic progenitors accounted for some patients' high TCRbeta diversity at day 60.

This specimen was PBMCs, taken before TCRalphabeta/CD19-depleted stem cell transplant. This TCR came from a child younger than two with acute myeloid leukemia, due to receive a stem cell transplant.

CDR3 sequence reads: CASSGGTSFWYEQYF. Written as DNA, the CDR3 is TGTGCCAGCAGTGGCGGGACTAGTTTTTGGTACGAGCAGTACTTC. The genes are TRBV25-1 and TRBJ2-7; 8 nucleotides line up with TRBD2. CDR3 length: 15 amino acids. With V trimmed by 4 bases and J by 4 bases, 9 bases remained unmatched. Germline assignment: CDR1 MGHDK and CDR2 SYGVNS.